The 27 T cell receptor beta chains below were found in one sample sequenced in a study of T cell repertoires in cytomegalovirus infection. TCRdb passed the reads through MiXCR, listing each CDR3 protein once. Among hundreds of thousands of distinct CDR3 sequences listed, roughly 26% were seen once. The sequenced sample was CD8+ T cells from PBMCs. These TCRs come from a human donor in good health (CMV status not recorded). Some clones in this sample may be carry-over from other donors' samples.

This clonotype was seen repeatedly, ten times or more. The chain links TRBV20-1 to TRBJ2-5, with a tentative D call TRBD2 (5 bases). V was clipped by 0 bases and J by 5 bases, with 19 bases between them. This CDR3 is 16 amino acids long. Per the germline V gene, CDR1 is DFQATT and CDR2 is SNEGSKA (reference sequence). Written as DNA, the CDR3 is TGCAGTGCTAGAGACCACAGAGGGTCTCCTCCGGAGACCCAGTACTTC. Translation: CSARDHRGSPPETQYF.

This clonotype came up once. This chain connects TRBV20-1 to TRBJ1-4; TRBD1 is a possible D gene (5 bases). The CDR3 contains 11 residues. Trimming stripped 0 bases from V and 13 bases from J, with 9 bases between. The germline CDR1 and CDR2 sequences are DFQATT and SNEGSKA (reference sequence). In nucleotides, the CDR3 is TGCAGTGCTAGAGATCGCCAGGGACTGTTTTTT. Its protein product is CSARDRQGLFF.

There are many counts of this clonotype. J is TRBJ2-3 and V is TRBV7-6; possibly TRBD1 or TRBD2 for D (6 bases each). The CDR3 has 15 residues. The germline V and J ends were trimmed by 4 bases and 4 bases, with 15 bases remaining between them. Germline V lookup: CDR1 SGHVS, CDR2 FNYEAQ. DNA of the CDR3: TGTGCCAGCAGCTCCGTCGGAGGGGGGCCAGATACGCAGTATTTT. Residues: CASSSVGGGPDTQYF.

The V and J genes are TRBV20-1 and TRBJ1-6, with 7 nucleotides matching TRBD1. Germline trimming cut 3 bases from V and 9 bases from J; bases unmatched to any gene: 14. Germline V gives CDR1 DFQATT, CDR2 SNEGSKA (reference sequence). This CDR3 contains 16 residues. The CDR3 loop is CSASNYVRQGGSPLHF. The CDR3 region has the DNA TGCAGTGCTAGTAATTACGTAAGACAGGGTGGTTCACCCCTCCACTTT.

The chain employs TRBV20-1 and TRBJ2-1; 9 bases agree with TRBD2. There are 16 residues in the CDR3. V lost 1 base and J lost 5; bases outside the gene matches: 9. CDR1 and CDR2 from the germline V gene are DFQATT and SNEGSKA (reference sequence). The CDR3: CSARVLSGGPNNEQFF. DNA of the CDR3: TGCAGTGCTAGAGTCCTCAGCGGGGGGCCGAACAATGAGCAGTTCTTC.

This chain uses TRBV28 with TRBJ2-6, with 9 bases lining up with TRBD1. Trimming removed 5 bases from V and 4 bases from J; junction bases left unmatched: 6. The CDR3 contains 16 residues. CDR1 is MDHEN, CDR2 SYDVKM, per germline. CDR3 sequence reads: CASSLWDRVGANVLTF. For the CDR3, the DNA is TGTGCCAGCAGTCTTTGGGACAGGGTCGGGGCCAACGTCCTGACTTTC.

The chain links TRBV9 to TRBJ1-1; 8 bases are shared with TRBD1. The V gene end was trimmed by 8 bases and the J gene end by 7 bases; junction bases not matched to a gene: 10. The CDR3 extends over 13 amino acids. Germline CDR1 SGDLS, CDR2 YYNGEE. CDR3 protein: CASGQGALNEAFF. The CDR3, as DNA: TGTGCCAGTGGGCAGGGGGCACTCAATGAAGCTTTCTTT. The full variable domain, completed using reference TRBV9 and TRBJ1-1, is DSGVTQTPKHLITATGQRVTLRCSPRSGDLSVYWYQQSLDQGLQFLIQYYNGEERAKGNILERFSAQQFPDLHSELNLSSLELGDSALYFCASGQGALNEAFFGQGTRLTVV.

This sequence joins TRBV20-1 and TRBJ2-1; no firm D call. The CDR3 has 11 amino acids. CDR1 and CDR2 from the germline V gene are DFQATT and SNEGSKA (reference sequence). V lost 4 bases and J lost 5, with 6 bases in between. In DNA form, the CDR3 reads TGCAGTGCTATCCGGCACAATGAGCAGTTCTTC. Its protein is CSAIRHNEQFF.

There are many counts of this clonotype. The J gene is TRBJ2-1, the V gene TRBV4-1, with D possibly matching TRBD1 (6 bases). Looked up from germline, CDR1 is MGHRA and CDR2 is YSYEKL. The CDR3 sequence is 15 residues long. V gave up 0 bases and J gave up 1 base, with 7 bases separating them. For the CDR3, the DNA is TGCGCCAGCAGCCAAGATCAGGGGTCCTACAATGAGCAGTTCTTC. Encoded protein: CASSQDQGSYNEQFF.

The chain has TRBV20-1 and TRBJ1-1; D remains unclear. The V gene's germline CDR1 is DFQATT and CDR2 SNEGSKA (reference sequence). V lost 5 bases, J lost 0 bases, and 10 bases lay in between. The length of the CDR3 is 13 residues. The CDR3 sequence is CSAVRGMNTEAFF. The CDR3, as DNA: TGCAGTGCTGTACGGGGAATGAACACTGAAGCTTTCTTT.

Many counts were recorded for this clonotype. The chain uses TRBV28 and TRBJ2-7, with 9 nucleotides matching TRBD1. CDR3 length equals 15 residues. With V trimmed by 6 bases and J by 4 bases, 10 bases remained unmatched. Looked up from germline, CDR1 is MDHEN and CDR2 is SYDVKM. The CDR3 coding sequence is TGTGCCAGCAGCTCCTACCGGGACAGGGCTTACGAGCAGTACGTC. It codes for CASSSYRDRAYEQYV.

In this sample, this clonotype turned up many times. V usage is TRBV7-2 and J usage is TRBJ2-7, with D possibly being TRBD2 (6 bases). V was clipped by 5 bases and J by 4 bases, with 21 bases between them. From germline, CDR1 is SGHTA and CDR2 FQGNSA. This CDR3 spans 16 amino acids. The CDR3 sequence: CASSPGDSPWRYEQYF. In DNA, the CDR3 is TGTGCCAGCAGCCCTGGGGACTCCCCCTGGCGTTACGAGCAGTACTTC.

This clonotype is a singleton in its sample. CDR3 protein: CASTTDYSYNEQFF. The CDR3 DNA is TGTGCCAGTACTACAGATTACTCCTACAATGAGCAGTTCTTC. The V gene is TRBV19, the J gene TRBJ2-1; D uncertain. The germline V gene encodes CDR1 LNHDA and CDR2 SQIVND (reference sequence). V gave up 7 bases and J gave up 0 bases, with 10 bases separating them. The CDR3 spans 14 residues.

This clonotype appeared a few times. The chain recombines TRBV15 with TRBJ1-3; D not certain. The CDR3 loop spans 15 amino acids. Germline V gene data show CDR1 as LNHNV and CDR2 as YYDKDF (reference sequence). Trimming took off 7 bases at V and 0 bases at J, with 13 bases between the two ends. The CDR3 region has the DNA TGTGCCACCACCAATGGGGTCGACTCTGGAAACACCATATATTTT. This sequence encodes CATTNGVDSGNTIYF.

The rearrangement joins TRBV7-2 to TRBJ1-4, with a tentative D call TRBD1 (5 bases). Germline lookup yields CDR1 SGHTA and CDR2 FQGNSA. Trimming shortened V by 2 bases and J by 3 bases, and 10 bases separated the two germline ends. This CDR3 is built from 15 residues. The CDR3 loop is CASSLWDPANEKLFF. The CDR3 DNA reads as TGTGCCAGCAGCTTATGGGACCCAGCTAATGAAAAACTGTTTTTT.

The chain is built from TRBV7-8 and TRBJ1-2; D is uncertain. Per germline, CDR1 SGHVS and CDR2 FQNEAQ. This CDR3 is 15 amino acids long. V was clipped by 5 bases and J by 3 bases, with 16 bases between them. The CDR3 DNA is TGTGCCAGCAGCACACGGGTGGGGAGGGACTATGGCTACACCTTC. It is translated as CASSTRVGRDYGYTF.

The CDR3: CSARAGRMSYNEQFF. CDR3 DNA: TGCAGTGCTAGAGCGGGACGGATGTCCTACAATGAGCAGTTCTTC. The chain carries TRBV20-1 and TRBJ2-1, with D perhaps given as TRBD1 or TRBD2 (5 bases each). CDR3 length: 15 residues. The V gene's germline CDR1 is DFQATT and CDR2 SNEGSKA (reference sequence). V lost 1 base, J lost 1 base, and 11 bases lay in between.

Many counts were recorded for this clonotype. V is TRBV12-3 or TRBV12-4 and J is TRBJ2-7, with D possibly TRBD2 on 5 matching bases. The CDR3 contains 14 residues. Trimming pared 1 base from V and 3 bases from J, leaving 10 bases between. Written as DNA, the CDR3 is TGTGCCAGCAGTTTAGGAGACCGGGGCTACGAGCAGTACTTC. It translates to CASSLGDRGYEQYF.

There are a few counts of this clonotype. This rearrangement joins TRBV12-3 or TRBV12-4 to TRBJ2-7, with a weak D call TRBD1 (6 bases). Trimming cost V 4 bases and J 5 bases, with 9 bases left between them. The CDR3 has 12 residues. DNA for the CDR3: TGTGCCAGCAGTTCCTACAGGGACGAGCAGTACTTC. Amino acid sequence: CASSSYRDEQYF.

This clonotype has only a few counts. This sequence joins TRBV3-1 and TRBJ1-2, with D hard to call. The CDR3 runs 16 residues. Germline CDR1 and CDR2: LGHDT and YNNKEL (reference sequence). V was pared by 1 base and J by 7 bases, with 19 bases between. The CDR3: CASSQVSRAHFGGYTF. The CDR3 nucleotides read TGTGCCAGCAGCCAAGTCTCCCGAGCACATTTTGGTGGCTACACCTTC.

This clonotype showed up many times. The chain uses TRBV28 and TRBJ1-2; TRBD1 matches at 7 bases. This CDR3 contains 16 residues. V trimming: 3 bases; J trimming: 1 base; junction bases outside the gene matches: 8. CDR1 MDHEN and CDR2 SYDVKM come from the germline V gene. The CDR3 region is CASSFPRDRFNYGYTF. The CDR3 DNA reads TGTGCCAGCAGTTTCCCCCGGGACAGATTTAACTATGGCTACACCTTC.

This clonotype has a handful of counts. The genes are TRBV4-3 and TRBJ1-2; no firm D call. V lost 0 bases and J lost 6, with 17 bases in between. The CDR3 length is 16 residues. Germline CDR1 is LGHNA and CDR2 is YSLEER. CDR3 coding DNA: TGCGCCAGCAGCCAAGATTCTGCCGCGCCGTCGAATGGCTACACCTTC. It translates to CASSQDSAAPSNGYTF.

For this clonotype: Since a much larger clone is just one base distant, this may be a read error. This chain connects TRBV7-2 to TRBJ2-7, with 11 bases identical to TRBD2. The CDR3 extends over 15 amino acids. CDR1 is SGHTA and CDR2 is FQGNSA in the germline V gene. The CDR3 is CVSSLGLADPYEQYV. In nucleotides, the CDR3 is TGTGTCAGCAGCCTGGGACTAGCGGACCCCTACGAGCAGTACGTC.

This clonotype was detected a few times. The rearrangement joins TRBV7-8 to TRBJ1-1; TRBD1 is a possible D gene (5 bases). The CDR3 covers 15 residues. Per the germline V gene, CDR1 is SGHVS and CDR2 is FQNEAQ. The V and J ends lost 5 bases and 1 base respectively, with 14 bases between them. CDR3 loop: CASSPRGRSNTEAFF. CDR3 DNA sequence: TGTGCCAGCAGCCCCCGGGGACGGTCGAACACTGAAGCTTTCTTT.

This clonotype was found a few times. This rearrangement joins TRBV28 to TRBJ2-1; 10 bases agree with TRBD2. From germline, CDR1 is MDHEN and CDR2 SYDVKM. The CDR3 contains 16 residues. Germline trimming cut 5 bases from V and 8 bases from J; bases unmatched to any gene: 12. The CDR3, as DNA: TGTGCCAGCAGTGAGCCGGGACTAGCGATTACCCATGAGCAGTTCTTC. This encodes CASSEPGLAITHEQFF.

In its sample, this clonotype was seen many times. This chain connects TRBV19 to TRBJ2-1; the D is unclear. V was pared by 6 bases and J by 3 bases, with 15 bases between. Germline V gene data show CDR1 as LNHDA and CDR2 as SQIVND (reference sequence). This CDR3 region has 15 residues. CDR3 loop: CASSSGTDDYNEQFF. The DNA for the CDR3 is TGTGCCAGTAGCTCCGGAACCGACGACTACAATGAGCAGTTCTTC. The full variable domain, completed using reference TRBV19 and TRBJ2-1, is DGGITQSPKYLFRKEGQNVTLSCEQNLNHDAMYWYRQDPGQGLRLIYYSQIVNDFQKGDIAEGYSVSREKKESFPLTVTSAQKNPTAFYLCASSSGTDDYNEQFFGPGTRLTVL.

This clonotype was seen a handful of times. The J gene is TRBJ1-2, the V gene TRBV19; possibly TRBD1 for D (6 bases). Trimming removed 7 bases at V and 8 bases at J, with 23 bases between. CDR3 length: 15 residues. Germline lookup yields CDR1 LNHDA and CDR2 SQIVND (reference sequence). CDR3 nucleotides: TGTGCCAGTACCATGATGGGACATTCTTTGGAGGGCTACACCTTC. Translation: CASTMMGHSLEGYTF.